Each of the 2 T cell receptor beta chains below was sequenced from the same sample in a study of vaccination and CD4 T cells after COVID-19. The antigens these receptors bind are not known. Specified treatment: approximately 9-day PBMC culture with coronavirus spike peptide pools or control peptides (ViraFEST assay). Sequencing of cultured CD4+ T cell DNA used the Oncomine TCR Beta short-read assay. TCRdb redid the calling of the PCR reads with MiXCR, one entry per CDR3 protein. This table has some 4,000 distinct CDR3 sequences, around a fifth appearing once. Sequencing was performed on CD4+ T cells from blood, cultured in vitro. Receptor source: a human donor who had recovered from COVID-19.

This clonotype was detected a few times. The chain recombines TRBV6-5 with TRBJ1-2; maybe TRBD1 (5 bases). The CDR3 covers 14 residues. Germline loops: CDR1 MNHEY, CDR2 SVGAGI. V was clipped by 0 bases and J by 7 bases, with 12 bases between them. CDR3 amino acids: CASSYSPTDPGYTF. The CDR3 region has the DNA TGTGCCAGCAGTTACTCACCGACAGATCCTGGCTACACCTTC.

The table lists this clonotype with a few counts. J is TRBJ2-2 and V is TRBV19; D is uncertain. Germline lookup yields CDR1 LNHDA and CDR2 SQIVND (reference sequence). V was pared by 4 bases and J by 0 bases, with 9 bases between. This CDR3 is built from 15 residues. The CDR3 loop is CASSNAATNTGELFF. In DNA, the CDR3 is TGTGCCAGTAGTAATGCGGCCACGAACACCGGGGAGCTGTTTTTT.